This is a list of T cell receptor beta chains from one sample in a study of T cells in localized non-small cell lung cancer. Repertoires were generated with immunoSEQ multiplex PCR, while TCRdb's copy carries only in-frame clones and drops some. The sample holds around 25,000 clones, 70% to 90% seen once. The source was peripheral blood, collected before any cancer treatment. Receptors were obtained from a woman aged 40 to 75 with stage I lung adenocarcinoma. Both conserved end residues are part of each CDR3. The D gene is left open where the match is weak. Clone size is given for some rows only: seen once, a few or many times, or a class if the clone is expanded.

V gene: TRBV2; J gene: TRBJ1-6; D gene: .; clone size: .; CDR3 protein: CASSEVDSPGGNSPLHF; CDR3 DNA: TGTGCCAGCAGTGAAGTGGACAGCCCTGGGGGTAATTCACCCCTCCACTTT
V gene: TRBV30; J gene: TRBJ1-5; D gene: .; clone size: .; CDR3 protein: CAWSFTRALSPQHF; CDR3 DNA: TGTGCCTGGAGTTTTACCAGGGCCCTTTCGCCCCAGCATTTT
V gene: TRBV19; J gene: TRBJ1-1; D gene: TRBD1; clone size: once; CDR3 protein: CASSISGQINTEAFF; CDR3 DNA: TGTGCCAGTAGTATCTCGGGACAGATAAACACTGAAGCTTTCTTT
V gene: TRBV7-3; J gene: TRBJ2-1; D gene: TRBD2; clone size: .; CDR3 protein: CASSLTSGGPEQFF; CDR3 DNA: TGTGCCAGCAGCTTAACTAGCGGGGGGCCTGAGCAGTTCTTC
V gene: TRBV7-3; J gene: TRBJ1-2; D gene: .; clone size: .; CDR3 protein: CASSLTSAGDLYGYTF; CDR3 DNA: TGTGCCAGCAGCTTAACGTCCGCAGGGGACCTCTATGGCTACACCTTC
V gene: TRBV2; J gene: TRBJ2-7; D gene: .; clone size: .; CDR3 protein: CASRIPGVIYEQYF; CDR3 DNA: TGTGCCAGCAGGATCCCTGGGGTAATCTACGAGCAGTACTTC
V gene: TRBV11-3; J gene: TRBJ2-7; D gene: .; clone size: .; CDR3 protein: CASSLVNTGLPDF; CDR3 DNA: TGTGCCAGCAGCTTAGTAAACACAGGGCTTCCGGACTTC
V gene: TRBV27; J gene: TRBJ1-4; D gene: .; clone size: .; CDR3 protein: CASSGIGGAGEKLFF; CDR3 DNA: TGTGCCAGCAGTGGCATCGGGGGGGCAGGTGAAAAACTGTTTTTT
V gene: TRBV25-1; J gene: TRBJ1-4; D gene: .; clone size: .; CDR3 protein: CASSESGRVNEKLFF; CDR3 DNA: TGTGCCAGCAGTGAATCCGGACGGGTTAATGAAAAACTGTTTTTT
V gene: TRBV4-3; J gene: TRBJ1-1; D gene: .; clone size: .; CDR3 protein: CASSQDHENTEAFF; CDR3 DNA: TGCGCCAGCAGCCAAGATCATGAGAACACTGAAGCTTTCTTT
V gene: TRBV4-3; J gene: TRBJ2-5; D gene: TRBD2; clone size: .; CDR3 protein: CASSRREGLGETQYF; CDR3 DNA: TGCGCCAGCAGCCGGAGGGAGGGACTCGGCGAGACCCAGTACTTC
V gene: TRBV9; J gene: TRBJ1-2; D gene: .; clone size: .; CDR3 protein: CASSVEGGYGYTF; CDR3 DNA: TGTGCCAGCAGCGTCGAGGGGGGGTATGGCTACACCTTC
V gene: TRBV28; J gene: TRBJ1-4; D gene: .; clone size: few; CDR3 protein: CASSFRPEKLFF; CDR3 DNA: TGTGCCAGCAGTTTCAGGCCCGAAAAACTGTTTTTT
V gene: TRBV27; J gene: TRBJ2-1; D gene: TRBD2; clone size: .; CDR3 protein: CASNPTSGYNEQFF; CDR3 DNA: TGTGCCAGCAACCCGACTAGCGGATACAATGAGCAGTTCTTC
V gene: TRBV14; J gene: TRBJ1-6; D gene: .; clone size: few; CDR3 protein: CASRAGARESPLHF; CDR3 DNA: TGTGCCAGCAGGGCAGGGGCCCGAGAGTCACCCCTCCACTTT
V gene: TRBV5-5; J gene: TRBJ1-1; D gene: TRBD1; clone size: .; CDR3 protein: CASSFTQGDTEAFF; CDR3 DNA: TGTGCCAGCAGCTTCACACAGGGGGACACTGAAGCTTTCTTT
V gene: TRBV5-1; J gene: TRBJ2-7; D gene: .; clone size: .; CDR3 protein: CASSPTGTRTGEQYF; CDR3 DNA: TGCGCCAGCAGCCCGACTGGGACTCGGACGGGCGAGCAGTACTTC
V gene: TRBV21-1; J gene: TRBJ2-5; D gene: .; clone size: .; CDR3 protein: CASSGRPGLAGKKETQYF; CDR3 DNA: TGTGCCAGCAGCGGAAGACCGGGACTAGCGGGGAAGAAAGAGACCCAGTACTTC
V gene: TRBV18; J gene: TRBJ1-1; D gene: .; clone size: .; CDR3 protein: CASSRDGMAEAFF; CDR3 DNA: TGTGCCAGCTCAAGGGACGGGATGGCTGAAGCTTTCTTT
V gene: TRBV9; J gene: TRBJ1-5; D gene: TRBD1; clone size: .; CDR3 protein: CASSEGDRINQPQHF; CDR3 DNA: TGTGCCAGCAGCGAGGGGGACAGGATCAATCAGCCCCAGCATTTT
V gene: TRBV7-2; J gene: TRBJ1-5; D gene: .; clone size: .; CDR3 protein: CASSSSGYSNQPQHF; CDR3 DNA: TGTGCCAGCAGCTCGTCGGGTTATAGCAATCAGCCCCAGCATTTT
V gene: TRBV29-1; J gene: TRBJ1-2; D gene: TRBD1; clone size: .; CDR3 protein: CSVEDSGGFNGYTF; CDR3 DNA: TGCAGCGTTGAAGATTCAGGGGGCTTCAATGGCTACACCTTC
V gene: TRBV7-3; J gene: TRBJ1-2; D gene: TRBD1; clone size: .; CDR3 protein: CASSRPGGGVYGYTF; CDR3 DNA: TGTGCCAGCAGTCGTCCAGGGGGTGGTGTCTATGGCTACACCTTC
V gene: TRBV5-1; J gene: TRBJ2-3; D gene: .; clone size: .; CDR3 protein: CASRVVGSTDTQYF; CDR3 DNA: TGCGCCAGCAGAGTTGTCGGGAGCACAGATACGCAGTATTTT
V gene: TRBV4-2; J gene: TRBJ2-6; D gene: .; clone size: few; CDR3 protein: CASSQESSGANVLTF; CDR3 DNA: TGTGCCAGCAGCCAAGAAAGCTCTGGGGCCAACGTCCTGACTTTC
V gene: TRBV5-4; J gene: TRBJ2-7; D gene: .; clone size: .; CDR3 protein: CASSLGRTTSYEQYF; CDR3 DNA: TGTGCCAGCAGCTTGGGCAGGACCACCTCCTACGAGCAGTACTTC
V gene: TRBV9; J gene: TRBJ1-1; D gene: .; clone size: .; CDR3 protein: CASSPGGLNTEAFF; CDR3 DNA: TGTGCCAGCAGCCCGGGAGGTTTAAACACTGAAGCTTTCTTT
V gene: TRBV6-5; J gene: TRBJ1-3; D gene: .; clone size: .; CDR3 protein: CASSPSGFSGNTIYF; CDR3 DNA: TGTGCCAGCAGTCCTTCCGGATTCTCTGGAAACACCATATATTTT
V gene: TRBV18; J gene: TRBJ2-5; D gene: .; clone size: .; CDR3 protein: CASSPRQETQYF; CDR3 DNA: TGTGCCAGCTCACCTCGACAGGAGACCCAGTACTTC
V gene: TRBV4-3; J gene: TRBJ2-7; D gene: .; clone size: once; CDR3 protein: CASSQEAAGNYEQYF; CDR3 DNA: TGCGCCAGCAGCCAAGAGGCGGCAGGTAATTACGAGCAGTACTTC
V gene: TRBV7-7; J gene: TRBJ2-3; D gene: .; clone size: .; CDR3 protein: CASSLGVNTDTQYF; CDR3 DNA: TGTGCCAGCAGCTTAGGAGTGAACACAGATACGCAGTATTTT
V gene: TRBV19; J gene: TRBJ1-3; D gene: .; clone size: .; CDR3 protein: CASSTSGSGNTIYF; CDR3 DNA: TGTGCCAGTAGTACCTCCGGCTCTGGAAACACCATATATTTT
V gene: TRBV5-8; J gene: TRBJ2-3; D gene: TRBD1; clone size: .; CDR3 protein: CASSSGQGAGDTQYF; CDR3 DNA: TGTGCCAGCAGCTCGGGACAGGGGGCTGGCGATACGCAGTATTTT
V gene: TRBV19; J gene: TRBJ1-2; D gene: .; clone size: .; CDR3 protein: CASSIDRYGYTF; CDR3 DNA: TGTGCCAGTAGTATTGATCGGTATGGCTACACCTTC
V gene: TRBV11-2; J gene: TRBJ2-5; D gene: .; clone size: .; CDR3 protein: CASSFAGAGVIRETQYF; CDR3 DNA: TGTGCCAGCAGCTTCGCAGGGGCTGGGGTTATTCGAGAGACCCAGTACTTC
V gene: TRBV7-2; J gene: TRBJ2-1; D gene: .; clone size: .; CDR3 protein: CASSFRDIRYNEQFF; CDR3 DNA: TGTGCCAGCAGCTTCCGGGACATAAGATACAATGAGCAGTTCTTC
V gene: TRBV28; J gene: TRBJ1-2; D gene: .; clone size: .; CDR3 protein: CASREQGMYGYTF; CDR3 DNA: TGTGCCAGCAGGGAACAGGGAATGTATGGCTACACCTTC
V gene: TRBV28; J gene: TRBJ1-6; D gene: .; clone size: once; CDR3 protein: CASSLYEQGFSPLHF; CDR3 DNA: TGTGCCAGCAGTTTATATGAACAGGGATTTTCACCCCTCCACTTT
V gene: TRBV12-5; J gene: TRBJ2-5; D gene: TRBD2; clone size: .; CDR3 protein: CASAPTSGGRETQYF; CDR3 DNA: TGTGCTAGTGCCCCGACTAGCGGGGGGCGGGAGACCCAGTACTTC
V gene: TRBV7-3; J gene: TRBJ1-1; D gene: .; clone size: .; CDR3 protein: CASSQGVNTEAFF; CDR3 DNA: TGTGCCAGCTCGCAAGGAGTAAACACTGAAGCTTTCTTT
V gene: TRBV7-2; J gene: TRBJ1-3; D gene: .; clone size: .; CDR3 protein: CASSGTSGNTIYF; CDR3 DNA: TGTGCCAGCAGTGGGACCTCTGGAAACACCATATATTTT